This entry lists 28 T cell receptor beta chains sequenced from one sample in a study of T-cell reconstitution after alpha-beta-depleted transplantation in children. Unique molecular identifiers were built into the TCRbeta library. TCRdb used MiXCR to reprocess the PCR reads, holding one entry per CDR3 protein. The table has hundreds of thousands of distinct CDR3 sequences, over 9.5% seen once. Sample: PBMCs, taken before TCRalphabeta/CD19-depleted stem cell transplant. All receptors derive from a child aged 2-15 years with inherited bone marrow failure, due to receive a stem cell transplant.

This clonotype was seen many times. The chain carries TRBV11-2 and TRBJ2-1, with D perhaps TRBD1 or TRBD2 (5 bases each). The CDR3 is 14 amino acids. Trimming stripped 2 bases from V and 4 bases from J, with 9 bases between. CDR1 is SGHAT and CDR2 is FQNNGV in the germline V gene. The CDR3 DNA reads as TGTGCCAGCAGCTTACCGGGGCTTTACAATGAGCAGTTCTTC. Translated: CASSLPGLYNEQFF.

In this sample, this clonotype turned up many times. This chain joins TRBV7-9 and TRBJ2-1, with 10 bases lining up with TRBD1. The V segment lost 5 bases and the J segment 7 bases; nucleotides outside the gene matches: 14. The CDR3 has 17 amino acids. Looked up from germline, CDR1 is SEHNR and CDR2 is FQNEAQ (reference sequence). The DNA of the CDR3 is TGTGCCAGCAGCGCCCGGGTCGGGACAGGGGAAGTGAATGAGCAGTTCTTC. It specifies CASSARVGTGEVNEQFF.

Ten or more counts support this clonotype. This sequence joins TRBV4-2 and TRBJ2-1, with TRBD2 matching 10 bases. This CDR3 comprises 16 residues. Unmatched junction bases numbered 7, after V lost 0 bases and J lost 8 bases. Germline V CDR1 and CDR2: LGHNA, YNFKEQ. The CDR3 sequence is CASSQDGAGGFYEQFF. The CDR3 nucleotides are TGTGCCAGCAGCCAAGATGGAGCGGGAGGGTTCTATGAGCAGTTCTTC.

The table lists this clonotype with many counts. The chain has TRBV5-1 and TRBJ2-7; D remains ambiguous. This CDR3 is 14 amino acids long. The ends were cut back, 0 bases at V and 0 bases at J, with 7 bases in the middle. The germline gives CDR1 SGHRS, CDR2 YFSETQ. This CDR3 reads CASSLDLSSYEQYF. The DNA of the CDR3 is TGCGCCAGCAGCTTGGACCTGAGCTCCTACGAGCAGTACTTC.

Many counts were recorded for this clonotype. The chain links TRBV28 to TRBJ1-1; D call uncertain. In germline, CDR1 is MDHEN, CDR2 SYDVKM. V dropped 4 bases and J dropped 7 bases, with 10 bases sitting between them. The CDR3 loop spans 12 amino acids. The chain's CDR3 is CASSSSVLEAFF. Here the CDR3 DNA reads TGTGCCAGCAGTTCCTCAGTCCTTGAAGCTTTCTTT.

The genes are TRBV4-3 and TRBJ2-2; 10 nucleotides match TRBD2. Germline V gene sequence: CDR1 LGHNA, CDR2 YSLEER. V lost 0 bases and J lost 7; bases outside the gene matches: 5. This CDR3 has 16 amino acids. The CDR3 coding sequence is TGCGCCAGCAGCCAAGATGGTAGCGGGGGGTTCGGGGAGCTGTTTTTT. It yields the protein CASSQDGSGGFGELFF.

This clonotype was counted many times. The chain links TRBV5-6 to TRBJ2-7, with a weak D call TRBD1 (6 bases). The germline V gene encodes CDR1 SGHDT and CDR2 YYEEEE. V was shortened by 4 bases and J by 7 bases, with 18 bases between the two germline ends. CDR3 length equals 14 residues. In nucleotides, the CDR3 is TGTGCCAGCAGCACCGGGACAAACCTATTGGAGCAGTACTTC. Translated: CASSTGTNLLEQYF.

The V and J genes are TRBV12-3 or TRBV12-4 and TRBJ2-2, with D possibly being TRBD2 (5 bases). With 3 bases removed from V and 0 bases from J, the gap between germline ends came to 8 bases. This CDR3 comprises 15 residues. The chain's CDR3 is CASSFLLANTGELFF. CDR3 DNA sequence: TGTGCCAGCAGTTTTTTACTAGCGAACACCGGGGAGCTGTTTTTT.

This clonotype was found many times. The chain recombines TRBV4-3 with TRBJ2-2; no definite D call. Germline-derived CDR1 and CDR2 are LGHNA and YSLEER. This CDR3 comprises 18 residues. V dropped 4 bases and J dropped 6 bases, with 24 bases sitting between them. CDR3 in DNA: TGCGCCAGCAGCCCCCACCCCCTAGGTGATAGTAGCTCCGGGGAGCTGTTTTTT. This codes for CASSPHPLGDSSSGELFF.

The chain is built from TRBV5-4 and TRBJ2-7, with TRBD1 as a possible D gene (7 bases). This CDR3 is 15 amino acids long. Between the trimmed V and J ends, which lost 6 bases and 2 bases, there was a span of 18 bases. Per germline, CDR1 SGHNT and CDR2 YYREEE (reference sequence). CDR3 sequence (DNA): TGTGCCAGCACCAAGGGGGGACAGAAAACCTACGAGCAGTACTTC. Translating gives CASTKGGQKTYEQYF.

This clonotype was counted many times. This sequence joins TRBV5-6 and TRBJ2-7; either TRBD1 or TRBD2 may supply D (6 bases each). Germline loops: CDR1 SGHDT, CDR2 YYEEEE. Deletions cut 1 base from V and 4 bases from J, with 12 bases between. The CDR3 consists of 14 residues. This CDR3 reads CASSLSGGGYEQYF. CDR3 nucleotides: TGTGCCAGCAGCTTGAGCGGAGGGGGTTACGAGCAGTACTTC.

This clonotype has at least ten counts. V is TRBV28 and J is TRBJ2-1, with TRBD2 matching 11 bases. Germline loops: CDR1 MDHEN, CDR2 SYDVKM. J lost 2 bases, V lost 6 bases, and 3 bases had no gene match. There are 15 residues in the CDR3. CDR3 region: CASSSSGRPYNEQFF. In DNA form, the CDR3 reads TGTGCCAGCAGCTCTAGCGGGAGGCCCTACAATGAGCAGTTCTTC.

This clonotype was counted at least ten times. The chain uses TRBV7-9 and TRBJ2-2; no definite D call. The V end lost 6 bases, the J end lost 6 bases, and 8 bases lay between the germline ends. This CDR3 region has 12 residues. In germline, CDR1 is SEHNR, CDR2 FQNEAQ (reference sequence). DNA for the CDR3: TGTGCCAGCAGTCGACAACCCGGGGAGCTGTTTTTT. Its protein product is CASSRQPGELFF.

The rearrangement uses TRBV18 and TRBJ2-1; a weak D match, TRBD2 (5 bases). The germline V gene has CDR1 KGHSH and CDR2 LQKENI. The CDR3 sequence is 15 residues long. The germline V and J ends were trimmed by 3 bases and 5 bases, with 14 bases remaining between them. The DNA of the CDR3 is TGTGCCAGCTCACCTATTTCGGTTAGCGACAATGAGCAGTTCTTC. It codes for CASSPISVSDNEQFF.

This clonotype was detected ten times or more. The chain has TRBV20-1 and TRBJ2-1; a weak D match, TRBD2 (6 bases). V lost 6 bases and J 2 bases, leaving 17 bases between the germline ends. The CDR3 sequence is 15 residues long. Germline V CDR1 and CDR2: DFQATT, SNEGSKA (reference sequence). CDR3 sequence reads: CSAPGIAGPYNEQFF. CDR3 DNA sequence: TGCAGTGCCCCGGGTATTGCGGGACCCTACAATGAGCAGTTCTTC.

The DNA of the CDR3 is TGTGCCAGTAGTATAGTTAAGGGGGGGAACACCGGGGAGCTGTTTTTT. This translates into CASSIVKGGNTGELFF. V usage is TRBV19 and J usage is TRBJ2-2; D tentatively reads TRBD1 or TRBD2 (6 bases each). Germline CDR1 LNHDA, CDR2 SQIVND (reference sequence). V was shortened by 1 base and J by 1 base, with 10 bases between the two germline ends. This CDR3 is 16 amino acids long.

The chain recombines TRBV20-1 with TRBJ2-5; TRBD1 matches at 7 bases. The CDR3 has 14 amino acids. CDR1 DFQATT and CDR2 SNEGSKA come from the germline V gene (reference sequence). With 4 bases clipped from V and 2 bases from J, the junction kept 7 bases outside the gene matches. CDR3 sequence (DNA): TGCAGTGCTAATACAGGGACAGTACAAGAGACCCAGTACTTC. Residues: CSANTGTVQETQYF.

The chain combines TRBV6-1 with TRBJ2-3; the match to TRBD2 covers 7 bases. There are 14 residues in the CDR3. J lost 4 bases, V lost 4 bases, and 5 bases had no gene match. Germline CDR1 reads MNHNS; CDR2 reads SASEGT. CDR3 sequence: CASSAGTIPDTQYF. CDR3 DNA: TGTGCCAGCAGTGCCGGGACTATCCCAGATACGCAGTATTTT.

This clonotype was seen a few times. The chain uses TRBV24-1 and TRBJ2-1; TRBD2 matches 8 bases. This CDR3 comprises 18 residues. Germline V CDR1 and CDR2: KGHDR, SFDVKD. V dropped 1 base and J dropped 6; count of bases not matched to a gene: 13. CDR3 region: CATSDFLGLAPRTNEQFF. CDR3 nucleotide sequence: TGTGCCACCAGTGATTTCCTCGGACTAGCCCCTAGAACCAATGAGCAGTTCTTC.

This clonotype turned up a few times. This sequence joins TRBV7-2 and TRBJ2-7; 7 positions match TRBD1. Germline V gives CDR1 SGHTA, CDR2 FQGNSA. This CDR3 spans 14 amino acids. Trimming cost V 1 base and J 7 bases; bases outside gene matches: 7. CDR3 coding DNA: TGTGCCAGCAGCTTAGTTCCGGGACAGTCTGAGCAGTACTTC. Protein product: CASSLVPGQSEQYF.

With regard to this clonotype: A much larger clone differs by one base, so this may be a read error. V is TRBV25-1 and J is TRBJ2-5; 12 nucleotides align to TRBD1. The CDR3 consists of 17 residues. Germline CDR1 MGHDK, CDR2 SYGVNS. V shed 5 bases, J shed 4 bases, and the junction held 11 bases outside the gene matches. CDR3 nucleotide sequence: TGTGCCAGCAGTCCGGGACAGGGGGCTTTTAGTCCAGAGACCCAGTACTTC. Translating it yields CASSPGQGAFSPETQYF.

This clonotype came up many times. J is TRBJ2-5 and V is TRBV28; D assignment may be TRBD1 or TRBD2 (5 bases each). The germline V gene has CDR1 MDHEN and CDR2 SYDVKM. There are 12 residues in the CDR3. Trimming took 8 bases from V and 4 from J, leaving 11 bases between them. This CDR3 is CASQGRGETQYF. The CDR3 DNA follows: TGTGCCAGCCAGGGACGTGGAGAGACCCAGTACTTC.

The V call is TRBV18, the J call TRBJ2-7, with 10 bases identical to TRBD2. CDR1 KGHSH and CDR2 LQKENI come from the germline V gene. The V gene end was trimmed by 3 bases and the J gene end by 6 bases; junction bases not matched to a gene: 5. The CDR3 is 14 residues long. The CDR3 reads CASSPASGRSEQYF. The CDR3 nucleotides read TGTGCCAGCTCACCGGCTAGCGGGAGAAGCGAGCAGTACTTC.

The table lists this clonotype with many counts. V is TRBV28 and J is TRBJ2-7; weak D call: TRBD2 (7 bases). The CDR3 extends over 15 amino acids. With 10 bases removed from V and 9 bases from J, the gap between germline ends came to 28 bases. CDR1 is MDHEN, CDR2 SYDVKM, per germline. This chain's CDR3 is CATASPGGPKWGQYF. The CDR3 coding sequence is TGTGCCACTGCGTCACCCGGGGGGCCCAAGTGGGGGCAGTACTTC.

V is TRBV20-1 and J is TRBJ2-1; possibly TRBD2 for D (5 bases). The germline CDR1 and CDR2 sequences are DFQATT and SNEGSKA (reference sequence). The ends were cut back, 3 bases at V and 5 bases at J, with 8 bases in the middle. CDR3 length: 12 residues. The CDR3 nucleotides are TGCAGTGCTAGTCGAGCGGACAATGAGCAGTTCTTC. It translates to CSASRADNEQFF.

CDR3 region: CASSDYEDSLYEQYF. In DNA, the CDR3 is TGTGCCAGCTCCGACTACGAGGACAGCCTATACGAGCAGTACTTC. The V gene is TRBV11-2, the J gene TRBJ2-7; D perhaps matches TRBD1 (6 bases). V was trimmed by 8 bases and J by 4 bases, leaving 21 bases between them. Germline V gene sequence: CDR1 SGHAT, CDR2 FQNNGV. CDR3 length equals 15 residues.

This clonotype was picked up many times. The CDR3 DNA reads as TGCGCCAGCAGCGGAGGGACAGTGTTTAACACTGAAGCTTTCTTT. As protein: CASSGGTVFNTEAFF. This rearrangement joins TRBV5-1 to TRBJ1-1; 7 bases are a match to TRBD1. CDR1 is SGHRS and CDR2 is YFSETQ in the germline V gene. J lost 2 bases, V lost 4 bases, and 8 bases had no gene match. The CDR3 is 15 residues long.

In its sample, this clonotype was seen a few times. V and J are TRBV30 and TRBJ2-3; D may be TRBD1 or TRBD2 (6 bases each). Germline lookup yields CDR1 GTSNPN and CDR2 SVGIG (reference sequence). CDR3 length: 16 residues. V shed 4 bases and J shed 6 bases, with 23 bases lying between them. The CDR3 nucleotides are TGTGCCTGGATCCCCCTGTTGGGGGGCGTTTGGGATACGCAGTATTTT. Protein product: CAWIPLLGGVWDTQYF. Full variable domain (rest looked up from reference TRBV30 and TRBJ2-3): SQTIHQWPATLVQPVGSPLSLECTVEGTSNPNLYWYRQAAGRGLQLLFYSVGIGQISSEVPQNLSASRPQDRQFILSSKKLLLSDSGFYLCAWIPLLGGVWDTQYFGPGTRLTVL.